This TCR beta chain was recorded in a study of technical replicates of blood from a handful of donors. CDR3 length: 16 residues. From germline, CDR1 is SGHTA and CDR2 FQGNSA. Unmatched junction bases numbered 13, after V lost 5 bases and J lost 7 bases. TCRdb keeps only in-frame clones here, not all; method: immunoSEQ multiplex PCR. The sample carries some 80,000 clones, about 91% recorded once. Sequenced material: T cells isolated from PBMCs. This TCR was sampled from a human donor in good health. The V gene is TRBV7-2, the J gene TRBJ2-3, with 9 bases aligning to TRBD2. The CDR3 coding sequence is TGTGCCAGCAGCGAAGGGGGGCTAGCGGGAAAAAATACGCAGTATTTT. It specifies CASSEGGLAGKNTQYF.